The present entry profiles one TCR beta chain with its context. The data were obtained in a study of blood T cell repertoires in COVID-19. This CDR3 comprises 15 residues. With 0 bases removed from V and 2 bases from J, the gap between germline ends came to 10 bases. From germline, CDR1 is KGHSH and CDR2 LQKENI. Only in-frame clones appear in the TCRdb table, and some are missing; sequencing was by immunoSEQ multiplex PCR. The sample includes about 200,000 clones, 75% to 90% of them seen just once. The V and J genes are TRBV18 and TRBJ2-5; tentative D call: TRBD1 (6 bases). The sequencing input was peripheral blood. The clonotype was recovered from an elderly woman with COVID-19, enrolled during active disease. This CDR3 is CASSPPGRGQETQYF. Here the CDR3 DNA reads TGTGCCAGCTCACCACCGGGCAGGGGACAAGAGACCCAGTACTTC. The full variable domain, in which reference TRBV18 and TRBJ2-5 provide the parts outside the CDR3, is NAGVMQNPRHLVRRRGQEARLRCSPMKGHSHVYWYRQLPEEGLKFMVYLQKENIIDESGMPKERFSAEFPKEGPSILRIQQVVRGDSAAYFCASSPPGRGQETQYFGPGTRLLVL.